This TCR beta chain was identified during a study of neurological immune-mediated disorders (dated by TCRdb to the late 2010s). For context, the study as a whole: Among the approximately 34 multiple sclerosis patients, relapsing-remitting MS was present in roughly 30 and secondary progressive MS was present in 3. Peripheral blood TCR-beta repertoires from HTLV-I-associated myelopathy (HAM/TSP) patients, multiple sclerosis patients and healthy controls were compared by UMI-based sequencing. The approximately 96 TCR-beta libraries covered PBMC samples along with longitudinal samples, technical triplicates, and paired sorted CD4+ and CD8+ T-cell subsets. The cohort comprised about 70 subjects: approximately 15 HAM/TSP patients, around 35 multiple sclerosis patients and about 20 healthy controls. Results and caveats for the whole study, not just this receptor: No association of the MS cluster with clinical or MRI features was observed, and the need for larger cohorts was stated by the authors. In phylogenetic analysis, the repertoires of 18 of 34 MS patients grouped into a cluster of related CDR3 sequences, which suggests a possible signature at the repertoire level. Expanded clones from different subjects shared no identical CDR3 amino acid sequences, which suggests that TCR-beta repertoires were private in all groups. TCR clonal expansion was greatest in HAM/TSP patients and smallest in MS patients, who ranked below even healthy controls.

To synthesize cDNA, template-switch 5'RACE was performed with a primer carrying a 10-nucleotide random unique molecular identifier so that each TCR transcript was tagged. Every sequencing run yielded over 190 million TCR-beta sequences covering 15-18 subjects. The RNeasy kit was used to extract total RNA. The KAPA Real-time Library Amplification kit was used to amplify TCR-beta VDJ regions with primers targeting the TCR constant region and the 5'RACE anchor. Sample indexes and Illumina adaptors were added in a first PCR, after which library yield was increased in a second PCR. After Ampure bead purification, the roughly 650 bp TCR product was size-selected on a 2% E-gel SizeSelection system. Before pooling, library quality was checked on a Bioanalyzer, concentration was measured with Qubit, and libraries were quantified with the Kapa Library Quantification kit. An Illumina HiSeq 2500 was used to sequence the libraries paired-end at 2 x 150 bp. To increase sequence diversity, roughly 24-30% phiX was spiked into each library pool. As for how the authors treated the data: Quality-filtered reads were processed with the UMI-based MiGEC pipeline, and over 90% of raw TCR sequences were removed by the MiGEC pipeline during error correction. IMGT germline references were used for aligning VDJ genes, and each clonotype was defined as a unique CDR3 amino acid sequence together with its V-J genes. Clonal expansion, Shannon diversity and CDR3 relatedness (CalcPairwiseDistances, ClusterSamples) were evaluated with VDJtools, and phylogenetic trees were built with CLCbio workbench. A clone was classed as expanded if it had 8 or more unique UMIs, a cutoff based on coefficient-of-variation modelling across technical triplicates. Through fastp at Q25 and MiXCR, TCRdb rebuilt clones from the public reads, retaining in-frame beta chains. When rows share a CDR3 protein, they turn into one entry using the most common DNA and genes. The V and J calls, along with clone size, are taken from TCRdb and not from the paper's own processing. For this sample the table gives about 66,000 distinct CDR3 sequences, of which around 5% were detected only once. The ten largest clones capture around 2.2% of the sample.

For unsorted PBMC libraries, 2 million PBMCs were used after storage in RNAlater at -80 degrees C until RNA extraction. Multiple sclerosis patients were enrolled in a US clinical protocol evaluating disease progression by magnetic resonance imaging. Peripheral blood was subjected to Ficoll-Hypaque density gradient centrifugation to isolate PBMCs, which were then cryopreserved in liquid nitrogen. This clonotype appeared many times. The specificity of this receptor is unknown. No much larger clone exists at a distance of one base, and base qualities are not known. Sequenced sample: PBMCs. The sequence came from a woman in her seventies with multiple sclerosis.

The nucleotide sequence reads as follows: TGCAGTGCTAGCCCCCCCAGGGTTCGCAATGAGCAGTTCTTC. It translates as CSASPPRVRNEQFF. Here the chain combines TRBV20-1 and TRBJ2-1; a weak D assignment points to TRBD1 (5 bases agree). V is shortened by 3 bases, J by 6 bases, and the region joining them spans 15 bases. CDR1 and CDR2 were assigned from the germline V gene (reference sequence) as DFQATT and SNEGSKA. Spanning cysteine to phenylalanine, the CDR3 consists of 14 amino acids. The kept DNA is CDR3 alone, 42 bases in frame from the first base.